Listed here are 21 T cell receptor beta chains from one sample, sequenced in a study of blood T cells in healthy people across ages. Together with a sample-barcoded 5' primer, a J-beta primer mix was included in a second PCR lasting about 6 to 11 cycles. MiXCR was run by TCRdb on the 5' RACE reads, yielding one entry per CDR3 protein. The sample yields 600,000 to 650,000 distinct CDR3 sequences, roughly 50% seen once. Sequenced: blood. These receptors all stem from a man in his 60s in good health.

CDR3 in DNA: TGCGCCAGCAGCACCGGGACAGGGAACATGTGCGGCTACACCTTC. It encodes CASSTGTGNMCGYTF. The chain carries TRBV5-1 and TRBJ1-2; TRBD1 matches 9 bases. The CDR3 has 15 amino acids. Germline CDR1 is SGHRS and CDR2 is YFSETQ. Trimming cost V 4 bases and J 8 bases; bases outside gene matches: 12.

This rearrangement joins TRBV5-4 to TRBJ1-2; tentatively, D is TRBD1 (5 bases). CDR1 SGHNT and CDR2 YYREEE come from the germline V gene (reference sequence). V was clipped by 6 bases and J by 0 bases, with 12 bases between them. CDR3 length: 14 residues. The CDR3 sequence is CASKRGAANYGYTF. The CDR3 DNA follows: TGTGCCAGCAAACGTGGGGCCGCTAACTATGGCTACACCTTC.

This rearrangement joins TRBV7-2 to TRBJ1-5; D not resolved. Trimming took off 8 bases at V and 4 bases at J, with 6 bases between the two ends. Looked up from germline, CDR1 is SGHTA and CDR2 is FQGNSA. The CDR3 extends over 11 amino acids. The CDR3 reads CASGSNQPQHF. DNA of the CDR3: TGTGCCAGCGGCTCAAATCAGCCCCAGCATTTT.

The J gene is TRBJ1-1, the V gene TRBV4-2, with a possible D match to TRBD1 (6 bases). Germline CDR1 is LGHNA and CDR2 is YNFKEQ. V was pared by 1 base and J by 2 bases, with 14 bases between. The CDR3 runs to 16 residues. CDR3 sequence reads: CASSQGRTGFNTEAFF. The CDR3 DNA sequence: TGTGCCAGCAGCCAAGGGAGAACAGGGTTTAACACTGAAGCTTTCTTT.

This chain connects TRBV15 to TRBJ2-7; 7 nucleotides match TRBD2. The CDR3 spans 17 residues. V was clipped by 0 bases and J by 1 base; unmatched bases: 9. Looked up from germline, CDR1 is LNHNV and CDR2 is YYDKDF (reference sequence). The CDR3 spells CATSRDPGGFGSYEQYF. CDR3 nucleotides: TGTGCCACCAGCAGAGATCCCGGGGGGTTTGGGTCCTACGAGCAGTACTTC. The whole variable domain, filled in from reference TRBV15 and TRBJ2-7, reads DAMVIQNPRYQVTQFGKPVTLSCSQTLNHNVMYWYQQKSSQAPKLLFHYYDKDFNNEADTPDNFQSRRPNTSFCFLDIRSPGLGDTAMYLCATSRDPGGFGSYEQYFGPGTRLTVT.

Only a few counts were recorded for this clonotype. This chain uses TRBV5-1 with TRBJ2-5; possibly TRBD2 for D (5 bases). CDR3 size: 14 residues. CDR1 SGHRS and CDR2 YFSETQ come from the germline V gene. The V gene lost 5 bases and the J gene lost 5 bases, with 16 bases spanning the gap. The chain's CDR3 is CASSWRSPRETQYF. The CDR3 DNA reads as TGCGCCAGCAGTTGGAGGTCCCCCCGGGAGACCCAGTACTTC.

J is TRBJ2-5 and V is TRBV15; D possibly corresponds to TRBD2 (6 bases). This CDR3 spans 16 amino acids. CDR1 is LNHNV, CDR2 YYDKDF, per germline (reference sequence). V was clipped by 1 base and J by 5 bases, with 17 bases between them. The chain's CDR3 is CATSRGPRDFPETQYF. The CDR3 nucleotides are TGTGCCACCAGCAGAGGCCCCAGGGACTTCCCGGAGACCCAGTACTTC.

The rearrangement uses TRBV13 and TRBJ2-1, with 9 positions matching TRBD2. The CDR3 loop spans 15 amino acids. J lost 9 bases, V lost 2 bases, and 8 bases had no gene match. The germline CDR1 and CDR2 sequences are PRHDT and FYEKMQ (reference sequence). The CDR3 region is CASSLTSRGGLEQFF. The CDR3 DNA reads as TGTGCCAGCAGCTTAACTTCGCGGGGGGGCCTTGAGCAGTTCTTC. The variable domain in full, completed from reference TRBV13 and TRBJ2-1, reads AAGVIQSPRHLIKEKRETATLKCYPIPRHDTVYWYQQGPGQDPQFLISFYEKMQSDKGSIPDRFSAQQFSDYHSELNMSSLELGDSALYFCASSLTSRGGLEQFFGPGTRLTVL.

The chain joins TRBV10-3 to TRBJ1-1, with 8 nucleotides matching TRBD1. Germline values: CDR1 ENHRY, CDR2 SYGVKD. This CDR3 has 14 residues. V shed 0 bases and J 6 bases; nucleotides not matched to a gene: 3. The CDR3, as DNA: TGTGCCATCAGTGAGTCGAAGGACAGGGCTGAAGCTTTCTTT. Amino acid sequence: CAISESKDRAEAFF.

The V call is TRBV20-1, the J call TRBJ2-2; 7 nucleotides agree with TRBD1. Germline-derived CDR1 and CDR2 are DFQATT and SNEGSKA (reference sequence). Trimming removed 3 bases from V and 1 base from J; junction bases left unmatched: 11. The CDR3 length is 17 residues. The CDR3 loop reads CSARGVMQGENTGELFF. Here the CDR3 DNA reads TGCAGTGCTAGGGGGGTGATGCAGGGGGAGAACACCGGGGAGCTGTTTTTT.

This clonotype was counted at least ten times. The J gene is TRBJ1-2, the V gene TRBV3-1; no clear D gene. With 1 base removed from V and 3 bases from J, the gap between germline ends came to 12 bases. Germline CDR1 and CDR2: LGHDT and YNNKEL (reference sequence). CDR3 size: 15 residues. The DNA of the CDR3 is TGTGCCAGCAGCCAAGGTGGATGGGGTGACTATGGCTACACCTTC. Translation gives CASSQGGWGDYGYTF.

The rearrangement uses TRBV7-2 and TRBJ2-7, with D maybe TRBD1 (7 bases). The CDR3 length is 15 residues. V shed 2 bases and J shed 5 bases, with 16 bases lying between them. The germline V gene encodes CDR1 SGHTA and CDR2 FQGNSA. DNA for the CDR3: TGTGCCAGCAGCTTATACCGACAGGGAGGCCACGAGCAGTACTTC. Translating gives CASSLYRQGGHEQYF.

This clonotype came up once. The chain recombines TRBV20-1 with TRBJ1-2; D is possibly TRBD1 (6 bases). Germline CDR1 and CDR2: DFQATT and SNEGSKA (reference sequence). The CDR3 has 13 residues. Trimming took off 4 bases at V and 4 bases at J, with 13 bases between the two ends. CDR3 region: CSATTTGRYGYTF. For the CDR3, the DNA is TGCAGTGCTACCACGACAGGCCGCTATGGCTACACCTTC.

The chain employs TRBV20-1 and TRBJ2-1; 8 bases are a match to TRBD2. With V trimmed by 3 bases and J by 9 bases, 10 bases remained unmatched. The germline gives CDR1 DFQATT, CDR2 SNEGSKA (reference sequence). This CDR3 has 14 residues. CDR3 bases: TGCAGTGCTAGTAGGGCGGGGGGCCAGGGTGAGCAGTTCTTC. Translating gives CSASRAGGQGEQFF.

The J gene is TRBJ1-6, the V gene TRBV5-1; TRBD1 matches at 10 bases. The CDR3 extends over 14 amino acids. With 3 bases clipped from V and 9 bases from J, the junction kept 3 bases outside the gene matches. The germline gives CDR1 SGHRS, CDR2 YFSETQ. In DNA, the CDR3 is TGCGCCAGCAGCTCGGGACAGGGGATTTCACCCCTCCACTTT. Translated, it gives CASSSGQGISPLHF.

The V call is TRBV9, the J call TRBJ2-7, with D tentatively TRBD1 (5 bases). V was cut by 0 bases and J by 4 bases, with 14 bases left in between. Germline V CDR1 and CDR2: SGDLS, YYNGEE. The CDR3 covers 15 residues. The DNA for the CDR3 is TGTGCCAGCAGCGTAGAAGCCCAGGGCTCATACGAGCAGTACTTC. It yields the protein CASSVEAQGSYEQYF.

The chain combines TRBV5-1 with TRBJ2-5; 7 bases align to TRBD1. The CDR3 runs to 16 residues. Germline values: CDR1 SGHRS, CDR2 YFSETQ. The J segment lost 1 base and the V segment lost 0 bases, leaving 6 bases of the junction unmatched. CDR3 nucleotide sequence: TGCGCCAGCAGCTTGGGAGGGGACAGCTCCCAAGAGACCCAGTACTTC. This gives the protein CASSLGGDSSQETQYF.

This sequence joins TRBV2 and TRBJ2-1; either TRBD1 or TRBD2 may supply D (5 bases each). Trimming shortened V by 6 bases and J by 13 bases, and 13 bases separated the two germline ends. The CDR3 has 11 residues. The germline V gene encodes CDR1 SNHLY and CDR2 FYNNEI. The CDR3 protein is CASRGPGPQFF. The CDR3 nucleotides read TGTGCCAGCAGGGGACCCGGCCCCCAGTTCTTC.

The J gene is TRBJ2-5, the V gene TRBV20-1; no clear D. The DNA end favors TRBJ2-7, so the J call may be wrong. From germline, CDR1 is DFQATT and CDR2 SNEGSKA (reference sequence). CDR3 length: 12 residues. The CDR3 region is CSARKGWDEQYF. The CDR3 bases are TGCAGTGCTAGAAAAGGGTGGGACGAGCAGTACTTC.

The table lists this clonotype with a few counts. The chain carries TRBV24-1 and TRBJ1-1, with D unclear. The CDR3 totals 14 residues. In germline, CDR1 is KGHDR, CDR2 SFDVKD. The V gene lost 3 bases and the J gene lost 5 bases, with 12 bases spanning the gap. The CDR3 region is CATSDPAQTTEAFF. DNA for the CDR3: TGTGCCACCAGTGATCCCGCGCAGACGACTGAAGCTTTCTTT.

This clonotype has a single count. The J gene is TRBJ2-3, the V gene TRBV4-1; 8 bases fit TRBD2. CDR3 length equals 14 residues. CDR1 is MGHRA, CDR2 YSYEKL, per germline. V was clipped by 0 bases and J by 8 bases; unmatched bases: 4. CDR3: CASSQDVTSGTQYF. Written as DNA, the CDR3 is TGCGCCAGCAGCCAAGATGTAACTAGCGGTACGCAGTATTTT.